Sequencing of this TCR beta chain was carried out in a study of CD8 T cells in Susac syndrome. Study results and limitations: The study recognized that its TCR sequencing and HLA analysis covered a relatively small number of individuals.

cDNA came from about 0.51 to 1 ug RNA primed by random hexamers. TCRdb independently ran MiXCR on the immunoSEQ multiplex PCR reads; one entry per CDR3 protein. The table has 150,000 to 200,000 distinct CDR3 sequences, 92% seen once. With respect to this clonotype: Antigen: not known.

Germline V CDR1 and CDR2: SEHNR, FQNEAQ (reference sequence). Trimming removed 5 bases from V and 8 bases from J, with 13 bases in between. The CDR3 sequence is 13 residues long. This clonotype was sampled from a human donor in good health. Material: CD4+ T cells from PBMCs. The gene calls are TRBV7-9 and TRBJ2-1, with D possibly matching TRBD2 (6 bases). The CDR3 protein is CASSRGLRDEQFF. The CDR3 nucleotides read TGTGCCAGCAGCCGCGGACTACGGGATGAGCAGTTCTTC.